A selection of T cell receptor beta chains follows, all from one sample in a study of T-cell reconstitution after alpha-beta-depleted transplantation in children. One entry per CDR3 protein, called by TCRdb with MiXCR from the PCR reads. The repertoire holds about 580,000 distinct CDR3 sequences, with 20% to 25% as singletons. This material consisted of PBMCs, mostly from graft donor cells, taken 360 days after TCRalphabeta/CD19-depleted stem cell transplant. These receptors all stem from a boy less than two years old who had a stem cell transplant for acute myeloid leukemia, so the T cells may come from the graft donor. Each CDR3 is given with its conserved first and last residue. Each record gives: clone size, J gene, V gene, D gene, CDR3 length, CDR3 DNA, CDR3 protein. D genes are given only for firm matches. Rows may omit the clone size; those that give it use once, few, many or a size class.

clone size: NA; J gene: TRBJ2-3; V gene: TRBV24-1; D gene: NA; CDR3 length: 14; CDR3 DNA: TGTGCCACCAGTGATCCTACAGGGACAGATACGCAGTATTTT; CDR3 protein: CATSDPTGTDTQYF
clone size: few; J gene: TRBJ1-5; V gene: TRBV20-1; D gene: NA; CDR3 length: 13; CDR3 DNA: TGCAGTGCTAGAGATAGGGAGGGTCAGCCCCAGCATTTT; CDR3 protein: CSARDREGQPQHF
clone size: NA; J gene: TRBJ2-3; V gene: TRBV5-1; D gene: NA; CDR3 length: 15; CDR3 DNA: TGCGCCAGCAGCTTCTTGGGGGGGCGGACAGATACGCAGTATTTT; CDR3 protein: CASSFLGGRTDTQYF
clone size: many; J gene: TRBJ1-1; V gene: TRBV29-1; D gene: NA; CDR3 length: 10; CDR3 DNA: TGCAGCGTTTTTGGCACTGAAGCTTTCTTT; CDR3 protein: CSVFGTEAFF
clone size: NA; J gene: TRBJ1-5; V gene: TRBV7-2; D gene: TRBD1; CDR3 length: 16; CDR3 DNA: TGTGCCAGCAGCTTAGAGGACAGGCTGCTGGGTCAGCCCCAGCATTTT; CDR3 protein: CASSLEDRLLGQPQHF
clone size: many; J gene: TRBJ1-2; V gene: TRBV20-1; D gene: NA; CDR3 length: 11; CDR3 DNA: TGCAGTGCTACTGAAGGTTATGGCTACACCTTC; CDR3 protein: CSATEGYGYTF
clone size: many; J gene: TRBJ2-1; V gene: TRBV12-3/TRBV12-4; D gene: NA; CDR3 length: 15; CDR3 DNA: TGTGCCAGCAGTTTAAGAGGCCCTATCTACAATGAGCAGTTCTTC; CDR3 protein: CASSLRGPIYNEQFF
clone size: many; J gene: TRBJ2-1; V gene: TRBV15; D gene: TRBD2; CDR3 length: 16; CDR3 DNA: TGTGCCACCAGCAGAGATCCTAGCGGGGGTGACAATGAGCAGTTCTTC; CDR3 protein: CATSRDPSGGDNEQFF
clone size: many; J gene: TRBJ1-6; V gene: TRBV6-5; D gene: NA; CDR3 length: 16; CDR3 DNA: TGTGCCAGCAGTTACTCGGGCGGGATAGGCAATTCACCCCTCCACTTT; CDR3 protein: CASSYSGGIGNSPLHF
clone size: NA; J gene: TRBJ1-6; V gene: TRBV24-1; D gene: NA; CDR3 length: 13; CDR3 DNA: TGTGCCACCAGTGAAACAGGTCAATCACCCCTCCACTTT; CDR3 protein: CATSETGQSPLHF
clone size: NA; J gene: TRBJ2-6; V gene: TRBV11-2; D gene: NA; CDR3 length: 16; CDR3 DNA: TGTGCCAGCAGCCCTCGGCGACATGCTGGGGCCAACGTCCTGACTTTC; CDR3 protein: CASSPRRHAGANVLTF
clone size: few; J gene: TRBJ2-1; V gene: TRBV11-2; D gene: NA; CDR3 length: 17; CDR3 DNA: TGTGCCAGCAGCTACTCGGAGGAGGGACAAGGAGACAATGAGCAGTTCTTC; CDR3 protein: CASSYSEEGQGDNEQFF
clone size: NA; J gene: TRBJ2-3; V gene: TRBV29-1; D gene: NA; CDR3 length: 13; CDR3 DNA: TGCAGCGTTGGAGAAGGAGACACAGATACGCAGTATTTT; CDR3 protein: CSVGEGDTDTQYF
clone size: NA; J gene: TRBJ2-5; V gene: TRBV7-9; D gene: TRBD1; CDR3 length: 15; CDR3 DNA: TGTGCCAGCAGATCAAGTGGACAGGTACAAGAGACCCAGTACTTC; CDR3 protein: CASRSSGQVQETQYF
clone size: NA; J gene: TRBJ2-2; V gene: TRBV6-1; D gene: NA; CDR3 length: 17; CDR3 DNA: TGTGCCAGCAGTGCCATGTCTGGGGGAAAGACCACCGGGGAGCTGTTTTTT; CDR3 protein: CASSAMSGGKTTGELFF
clone size: many; J gene: TRBJ1-2; V gene: TRBV20-1; D gene: TRBD1; CDR3 length: 13; CDR3 DNA: TGCAGTGCTAGTCCCCAGGGGGCTACTGGCTACACCTTC; CDR3 protein: CSASPQGATGYTF
clone size: few; J gene: TRBJ1-2; V gene: TRBV29-1; D gene: TRBD1; CDR3 length: 13; CDR3 DNA: TGCAGCGTTTACGGGACAGGGGACTATGGCTACACCTTC; CDR3 protein: CSVYGTGDYGYTF
clone size: NA; J gene: TRBJ2-5; V gene: TRBV6-1; D gene: NA; CDR3 length: 16; CDR3 DNA: TGTGCCAGCATCCCTGGGCCTGAGTCAATCGGGGGGCCCCAGTACTTC; CDR3 protein: CASIPGPESIGGPQYF
clone size: few; J gene: TRBJ2-3; V gene: TRBV6-5; D gene: NA; CDR3 length: 14; CDR3 DNA: TGTGCCAGCAGTTCGGTTCAGGTTCTAAATACGCAGTATTTT; CDR3 protein: CASSSVQVLNTQYF
clone size: NA; J gene: TRBJ1-2; V gene: TRBV6-5; D gene: TRBD1; CDR3 length: 15; CDR3 DNA: TGTGCCAGCAGTTACCGGGACAGGGGAGGATATGGCTACACCTTC; CDR3 protein: CASSYRDRGGYGYTF
clone size: NA; J gene: TRBJ1-5; V gene: TRBV7-2; D gene: NA; CDR3 length: 13; CDR3 DNA: TGTGCCAGCAGCGAAGACGGAGGTCAGCCCCAGCATTTT; CDR3 protein: CASSEDGGQPQHF
clone size: NA; J gene: TRBJ1-1; V gene: TRBV5-1; D gene: NA; CDR3 length: 14; CDR3 DNA: TGCGCCAGCAGCTGGGGACTGCAGAACACTGAAGCTTTCTTT; CDR3 protein: CASSWGLQNTEAFF
clone size: many; J gene: TRBJ2-2; V gene: TRBV11-2; D gene: TRBD2; CDR3 length: 18; CDR3 DNA: TGTGCCAGCAGCTACCCGACTAGCTGGGACCTAAACACCGGGGAGCTGTTTTTT; CDR3 protein: CASSYPTSWDLNTGELFF
clone size: NA; J gene: TRBJ2-6; V gene: TRBV12-3/TRBV12-4; D gene: NA; CDR3 length: 16; CDR3 DNA: TGTGCCAGCAGCCCTACCTGGTTTGCCGGGGCCAACGTCCTGACTTTC; CDR3 protein: CASSPTWFAGANVLTF
clone size: NA; J gene: TRBJ2-1; V gene: TRBV7-7; D gene: NA; CDR3 length: 16; CDR3 DNA: TGTGCCAGCAGCCTAGATGAGGGGTCCTCCTACAATGAGCAGTTCTTC; CDR3 protein: CASSLDEGSSYNEQFF
clone size: NA; J gene: TRBJ2-7; V gene: TRBV20-1; D gene: NA; CDR3 length: 13; CDR3 DNA: TGCAGTGCTAGGGGAGGGGGGGTTTACGAGCAGTACTTC; CDR3 protein: CSARGGGVYEQYF
clone size: few; J gene: TRBJ2-3; V gene: TRBV7-9; D gene: TRBD2; CDR3 length: 16; CDR3 DNA: TGTGCCAGCAGCCCAACTAGCGGGGGGGCCCCAGATACGCAGTATTTT; CDR3 protein: CASSPTSGGAPDTQYF
clone size: NA; J gene: TRBJ1-2; V gene: TRBV28; D gene: NA; CDR3 length: 15; CDR3 DNA: TGTGCCAGCACCCTTCTCCCAGGGGATCCTCATGGCTACACCTTC; CDR3 protein: CASTLLPGDPHGYTF
clone size: NA; J gene: TRBJ2-1; V gene: TRBV7-6; D gene: NA; CDR3 length: 13; CDR3 DNA: TGTGCCAGCAGCTCCACGATAAGCCGGGAGCAGTTCTTC; CDR3 protein: CASSSTISREQFF
clone size: few; J gene: TRBJ2-3; V gene: TRBV11-3; D gene: NA; CDR3 length: 13; CDR3 DNA: TGTGCCAGCAGCTTAGTCCGTTTAGATACGCAGTATTTT; CDR3 protein: CASSLVRLDTQYF
clone size: many; J gene: TRBJ2-3; V gene: TRBV11-2; D gene: TRBD2; CDR3 length: 19; CDR3 DNA: TGTGCCAGCAGCCCATACCTTAGCGGGGGGGCAGCTGGCACAGATACGCAGTATTTT; CDR3 protein: CASSPYLSGGAAGTDTQYF
clone size: NA; J gene: TRBJ2-1; V gene: TRBV29-1; D gene: TRBD2; CDR3 length: 13; CDR3 DNA: TGCAGCGTTGATCTAGCGGGAGGTGATGAGCAGTTCTTC; CDR3 protein: CSVDLAGGDEQFF
clone size: NA; J gene: TRBJ2-3; V gene: TRBV4-3; D gene: NA; CDR3 length: 16; CDR3 DNA: TGCGCCAGCAGCGAGATTTGGGGCGAACTCACAGATACGCAGTATTTT; CDR3 protein: CASSEIWGELTDTQYF
clone size: few; J gene: TRBJ2-1; V gene: TRBV12-3/TRBV12-4; D gene: TRBD1; CDR3 length: 15; CDR3 DNA: TGTGCCAGCACCCCCGGGACAGAGGACTACAATGAGCAGTTCTTC; CDR3 protein: CASTPGTEDYNEQFF
clone size: many; J gene: TRBJ1-5; V gene: TRBV29-1; D gene: NA; CDR3 length: 13; CDR3 DNA: TGCAGCGTAGGATATTATAGCAATCAGCCCCAGCATTTT; CDR3 protein: CSVGYYSNQPQHF
clone size: NA; J gene: TRBJ2-3; V gene: TRBV29-1; D gene: NA; CDR3 length: 14; CDR3 DNA: TGCAGCGTTGCGGGGAGGTCTAGCACAGATACGCAGTATTTT; CDR3 protein: CSVAGRSSTDTQYF
clone size: few; J gene: TRBJ2-5; V gene: TRBV6-6; D gene: TRBD1; CDR3 length: 13; CDR3 DNA: TGTGCCAGCAGCGTACAGGGGTGGGAGACCCAGTACTTC; CDR3 protein: CASSVQGWETQYF
clone size: NA; J gene: TRBJ2-5; V gene: TRBV12-3/TRBV12-4; D gene: NA; CDR3 length: 15; CDR3 DNA: TGTGCCAGCAGTTTGGGGGGGGACAGCGGAGAGACCCAGTACTTC; CDR3 protein: CASSLGGDSGETQYF
clone size: NA; J gene: TRBJ2-1; V gene: TRBV20-1; D gene: NA; CDR3 length: 12; CDR3 DNA: TGCAGTGCTAAGGGGCACCAAAATGAGCAGTTCTTC; CDR3 protein: CSAKGHQNEQFF